The clone carrying this T cell receptor (beta chain) was detected only once. Its antigen is as yet unknown. Vbeta (60) and Jbeta (13) primers were used in the PCR. Generated by immunoSEQ multiplex PCR, the TCRdb table keeps only in-frame clones and is missing some. The table shows 110,000 to 150,000 clones, with over 80% occurring only once. The sample belongs to a study of cytomegalovirus exposure and HLA in healthy donors. About the research overall: T cells numbering some 170 million yielded around 120 million unique TCR beta sequences in an earlier analysis.

Unmatched junction bases numbered 0, after V lost 5 bases and J lost 5 bases. CDR3 length: 14 residues. Germline CDR1 and CDR2: LNHDA and SQIVND (reference sequence). General study results and limits: Accurate predictions that matched the HLA-A and HLA-B alleles of most subjects were reportedly made from TCR beta sequences. Several of the most significant clusters appeared linked to common viral pathogens, based on a later analysis.

The chain carries TRBV19 and TRBJ2-1; TRBD2 agrees at 13 bases. Sequenced: PBMCs. This receptor was obtained from a female donor in good health and CMV-seronegative. The CDR3 sequence is CASSGLAGDNEQFF. The CDR3 nucleotides read TGTGCCAGTAGTGGACTAGCGGGGGACAATGAGCAGTTCTTC. Supplemented by reference TRBV19 and TRBJ2-1, the full variable domain reads DGGITQSPKYLFRKEGQNVTLSCEQNLNHDAMYWYRQDPGQGLRLIYYSQIVNDFQKGDIAEGYSVSREKKESFPLTVTSAQKNPTAFYLCASSGLAGDNEQFFGPGTRLTVL.